This T cell receptor beta chain was sequenced during a study of T cell responses to AZD1222 COVID-19 vaccine. The protocol was immunoSEQ multiplex PCR, while the TCRdb copy is restricted to in-frame clones and leaves out a portion. This sample has about 110,000 clones, with roughly 86% found just once. The specimen comprised peripheral blood, sampled 28 days after the second AZD1222 dose. The receptor was derived from an adult who received the AZD1222 COVID-19 vaccine.

CDR3 amino acids: CASSLSGGPTDTQYF. In DNA, the CDR3 is TGTGCCAGCAGCCTAAGCGGGGGCCCCACAGATACGCAGTATTTT. The chain recombines TRBV14 with TRBJ2-3; 8 positions match TRBD2. The CDR3 consists of 15 residues. V lost 4 bases to trimming and J lost 2 bases; unmatched junction nucleotides: 5. Germline CDR1 SGHDN, CDR2 FVKESK.